The rows below give T cell receptor beta chains drawn from one sample of a study of early T cells in non-severe SARS-CoV-2 infection. TCRdb used MiXCR to reprocess the 5' RACE reads, holding one entry per CDR3 protein. This sample has 25,000 to 35,000 distinct CDR3 sequences; roughly 5.4% occur once, and the top ten carry 3.5%. The sequencing input was whole blood. The receptors shown here come from an adult who was a healthcare worker with PCR-confirmed SARS-CoV-2 infection or an uninfected control (not recorded which). The CDR3 runs from the conserved cysteine through the conserved F or W. Each record gives: CDR3 protein, V gene, J gene, clone size. Not every row has a clone size; where given, it reads once, few, many or a size class.

CDR3 protein: CASSLDGPSKQYF
V gene: TRBV12-3/TRBV12-4
J gene: TRBJ2-7
clone size: many

CDR3 protein: CASSPLSGRGENEQFF
V gene: TRBV18
J gene: TRBJ2-1
clone size: many

CDR3 protein: CASSLATPRTDTQYF
V gene: TRBV5-1
J gene: TRBJ2-3
clone size: many

CDR3 protein: CASSQTSSSYNEQFF
V gene: TRBV6-2/TRBV6-3
J gene: TRBJ2-1
clone size: many

CDR3 protein: CASSPTTTDTQYF
V gene: TRBV6-4
J gene: TRBJ2-3
clone size: many

CDR3 protein: CASSLGSVGNTGELFF
V gene: TRBV7-6
J gene: TRBJ2-2
clone size: many

CDR3 protein: CASSSPGLAADTQYF
V gene: TRBV5-4
J gene: TRBJ2-3
clone size: few

CDR3 protein: CASSLAENEKLFF
V gene: TRBV12-3/TRBV12-4
J gene: TRBJ1-4
clone size: few

CDR3 protein: CASSSTSGSGNEQFF
V gene: TRBV6-2/TRBV6-3
J gene: TRBJ2-1
clone size: many

CDR3 protein: CASSIANYNEQFF
V gene: TRBV19
J gene: TRBJ2-1
clone size: many

CDR3 protein: CASSGDYQDEQYF
V gene: TRBV10-1
J gene: TRBJ2-7
clone size: many

CDR3 protein: CASSIDGQGNTEAFF
V gene: TRBV5-1
J gene: TRBJ1-1
clone size: many

CDR3 protein: CASRPEGTGNTIYF
V gene: TRBV7-9
J gene: TRBJ1-3
clone size: few

CDR3 protein: CASQEFHAFF
V gene: TRBV11-1
J gene: TRBJ1-1
clone size: many

CDR3 protein: CASSSKTGEGTQYF
V gene: TRBV5-4
J gene: TRBJ2-5
clone size: -

CDR3 protein: CASSLAQLNTEAFF
V gene: TRBV7-9
J gene: TRBJ1-1
clone size: many

CDR3 protein: CASSLRGDTQYF
V gene: TRBV12-3/TRBV12-4
J gene: TRBJ2-3
clone size: many

CDR3 protein: CASSFYDTSTGELFF
V gene: TRBV27
J gene: TRBJ2-2
clone size: many

CDR3 protein: CASSHDDGPNQPQHF
V gene: TRBV2
J gene: TRBJ1-5
clone size: many

CDR3 protein: CASTRPGQNTGELFF
V gene: TRBV6-2/TRBV6-3
J gene: TRBJ2-2
clone size: many

CDR3 protein: CASLQGGAQETQYF
V gene: TRBV11-3
J gene: TRBJ2-5
clone size: many

CDR3 protein: CASSPRGGGRTSQAYNEQFF
V gene: TRBV9
J gene: TRBJ2-1
clone size: -

CDR3 protein: CSAFRQGAYNSPLHF
V gene: TRBV20-1
J gene: TRBJ1-6
clone size: many

CDR3 protein: CASSSGGRSDLNYEQYF
V gene: TRBV12-3/TRBV12-4
J gene: TRBJ2-7
clone size: -

CDR3 protein: CASSYDRDGKSGANVLTF
V gene: TRBV11-3
J gene: TRBJ2-6
clone size: few

CDR3 protein: CASSRWEETQYF
V gene: TRBV12-3/TRBV12-4
J gene: TRBJ2-5
clone size: many

CDR3 protein: CASSRQSSGSSYNEQFF
V gene: TRBV19
J gene: TRBJ2-1
clone size: few

CDR3 protein: CASSPFQGREAFF
V gene: TRBV18
J gene: TRBJ1-1
clone size: many

CDR3 protein: CASSSTFGIQRGHTGELFF
V gene: TRBV6-2/TRBV6-3
J gene: TRBJ2-2
clone size: many

CDR3 protein: CASSPGHKYEQYF
V gene: TRBV28
J gene: TRBJ2-7
clone size: medium-sized

CDR3 protein: CSAHPVRLAGINEQFF
V gene: TRBV20-1
J gene: TRBJ2-1
clone size: many

CDR3 protein: CASTRQPVSNPYNEQFF
V gene: TRBV11-2
J gene: TRBJ2-1
clone size: large

CDR3 protein: CASSLQISGANVLTF
V gene: TRBV5-4
J gene: TRBJ2-6
clone size: many

CDR3 protein: CASSQTVSNHEQYF
V gene: TRBV3-1
J gene: TRBJ2-7
clone size: -

CDR3 protein: CASSRAGMNTEAFF
V gene: TRBV11-2
J gene: TRBJ1-1
clone size: few

CDR3 protein: CASSRAAGSYNEQFF
V gene: TRBV28
J gene: TRBJ2-1
clone size: few

CDR3 protein: CASSLRTGGSDTQYF
V gene: TRBV5-1
J gene: TRBJ2-3
clone size: many